This T cell receptor (beta chain) came from a study of blood T cells in healthy people across ages. Study conclusions and caveats: A roughly linear fall in TCR beta diversity per million T cells was seen with increasing age. Long-lived donors had more naive CD4+ cells and higher diversity than aged donors.

Aged about 6 to 95, donors were systemically healthy Caucasians from Russia. Germline trimming cut 4 bases from V and 6 bases from J; bases unmatched to any gene: 2. From germline, CDR1 is SEHNR and CDR2 FQNEAQ (reference sequence). This CDR3 contains 14 residues. For this clonotype: Its antigen is not identified.

Alongside a J-beta primer mix, a sample-barcoded 5' primer served in a second PCR lasting about 7 to 12 cycles. One entry per CDR3 protein results from TCRdb running MiXCR on the 5' RACE reads. This sample has about 780,000 distinct CDR3 sequences, with 46% found just once. Material for sequencing was blood. The receptor's source is a man older than 75 in good health. The chain has TRBV7-9 and TRBJ1-4; TRBD1 aligns across 10 bases. This CDR3 is CASSSDRGHEKLFF. CDR3 DNA sequence: TGTGCCAGCAGCTCAGACAGGGGGCATGAAAAACTGTTTTTT.